This is a list of T cell receptor beta chains from one sample in a study of T cell responses to AZD1222 COVID-19 vaccine. Clones were sequenced by immunoSEQ multiplex PCR, and TCRdb holds only the in-frame ones, with some missing. The profile covers 150,000 to 200,000 clones, with roughly 92% appearing a single time and approximately 0.6% taken by the ten largest. The sequencing here drew on peripheral blood, taken on day 0 of AZD1222 vaccination. These receptors all come from an adult in good health. The CDR3 runs from the conserved cysteine through the conserved F or W.

v_call | cdr3_length | cdr3_aa
TRBV4-2 | 14 | CASSGGGRVLGYTF
TRBV5-5 | 16 | CASSLWAGGSGNTIYF
TRBV30 | 14 | CAWSVVGAATEAFF
TRBV7-2 | 14 | CASTQQGAKETQYF
TRBV6-2/TRBV6-3 | 19 | CASSYYGWRGQRNTDTQYF
TRBV3-1/TRBV3-2 | 14 | CASSQYEGYQPQHF
TRBV27 | 13 | CASSLRAYQPQHF
TRBV19 | 14 | CASSTGGTGNEQFF
TRBV9 | 15 | CASSVEGWTGNEQYF
TRBV25-1 | 15 | CASSGGDSMNTEAFF
TRBV6-5 | 14 | CASSPTSGSYEQYF
TRBV27 | 12 | CASSPRSGPQHF
TRBV24-1 | 14 | CATSGSTGGNEQFF
TRBV9 | 16 | CASSVATGFSNEKLFF
TRBV12-5 | 15 | CASGSGRNSNQPQHF
TRBV5-1 | 17 | CASSLRATGGHTDTQYF
TRBV11-2 | 15 | CASSLLVGVGTEAFF
TRBV9 | 16 | CASSPRFGTPGNEQYF
TRBV5-4 | 14 | CASSQTGEGEKLFF
TRBV11-1 | 14 | CASSLRPEAEKLFF
TRBV2 | 18 | CASSGEAARLGSNQPQHF
TRBV2 | 17 | CASRAGGGKGAKNIQYF
TRBV18 | 13 | CASSLGVSYEQYF
TRBV7-9 | 13 | CASSLAGEGGYTF
TRBV5-1 | 16 | CASSLGATGRYNEQFF
TRBV11-3 | 14 | CASSSDSPANTQYF
TRBV3-1/TRBV3-2 | 16 | CASSQSTGSPNEKLFF
TRBV7-9 | 15 | CASSRVVLAFETQYF
TRBV3-1/TRBV3-2 | 15 | CASSQREIAGRFMVF
TRBV27 | 15 | CASSLRRTSYNEQFF
TRBV4-1 | 18 | CASSQEIAIGVSIYEQYF
TRBV7-9 | 15 | CASSELSTGRNEQFF
TRBV14 | 17 | CASSSRQGRVGLNGYTF
TRBV10-3 | 13 | CAISEGTNEKLFF
TRBV14 | 15 | CASSQERGYGNTIYF
TRBV30 | 14 | CACPRNPSYNEQFF
TRBV9 | 16 | CASSVAKTSGSYEQYF
TRBV28 | 12 | CASSLGHGELFF
TRBV7-9 | 15 | CASVPSRSSYNEQFF
TRBV27 | 14 | CASKGRGSSYEQYF
TRBV18 | 18 | CASSHTPLQDFSYNEQFF
TRBV9 | 17 | CASSANPILQRGYGYTF
TRBV15 | 14 | CATSRASAPDTQYF
TRBV28 | 14 | CASVTFPSNQPQHF
TRBV6-5 | 15 | CASPTGTGDYNEQFF
TRBV5-1 | 15 | CASSWSGTENTEAFF
TRBV28 | 15 | CASRLGDRGSYEQYF
TRBV7-9 | 11 | CASSLSGEWLF
TRBV5-1 | 15 | CASSLAGSRNQPQHF
TRBV14 | 15 | CASSIRTGSTGELFF
TRBV28 | 15 | CASRRDRGSFAEQYF
TRBV5-4 | 13 | CASSPGTNNEQFF
TRBV5-1 | 15 | CASTLLAGENGELFF
TRBV7-9 | 15 | CASSAQGVKFSPLHF
TRBV19 | 16 | CASSRRTSGRYNEQFF
TRBV28 | 15 | CASSPRTLGNQPQHF
TRBV18 | 14 | CASSPLTILDTQYF
TRBV6-5 | 12 | CASSYSWGGYTF
TRBV19 | 16 | CASSTGQGGMNTEAFF
TRBV11-1 | 15 | CASSLAWGGGNEQFF